This is a list of T cell receptor beta chains from one sample in a study of cytomegalovirus exposure and HLA in healthy donors. Generated by immunoSEQ multiplex PCR, the TCRdb table keeps only in-frame clones and is missing some. The sample yields tens of thousands of clones, 96% seen once. Sequenced: PBMCs. These receptors all stem from a man aged 18-30 years in good health and CMV-seronegative. The CDR3 runs from the conserved cysteine through the conserved F or W. Each record gives: CDR3 DNA, CDR3 protein, clone size, CDR3 length, D gene, J gene, V gene. D genes are given only for firm matches. Part of the rows lack a size; the others show once, few, many or a class for expanded clones.

TGCAGCGCGGACGGGGACGGGGGGGAAGGGTCTGGGGCCAACGTCCTGACTTTC CSADGDGGEGSGANVLTF - 18 TRBD2 TRBJ2-6 TRBV29-1
TGTGCCTGGGGGACTAGCGGGAGAGTCCCCCCCGGGGAGCTGTTTTTT CAWGTSGRVPPGELFF - 16 TRBD2 TRBJ2-2 TRBV30
TGTGCCGGCGGAGGAGGGTTGGCCTACGAGCAGTACTTC CAGGGGLAYEQYF - 13 - TRBJ2-7 TRBV6-5
TGCAGCGCAGTGGGCACAGTGAACACCGGGGAGCTGTTTTTT CSAVGTVNTGELFF - 14 - TRBJ2-2 TRBV29-1
TGTGCCAGCAGCGTAGCTAGTAGCACAGATACGCAGTATTTT CASSVASSTDTQYF - 14 - TRBJ2-3 TRBV11-3
TGCAGCGTTGAAGACACAGTGAGCTATGGCTACACCTTC CSVEDTVSYGYTF - 13 - TRBJ1-2 TRBV29-1
TGCGCCAGCAGCTCGGTACCAGGGACTAGCGGGAGGAATGAGCAGTTCTTC CASSSVPGTSGRNEQFF - 17 TRBD2 TRBJ2-1 TRBV5-1
TGTGCCAGCTCACAAATCCCAGGGGGAGAGGGTGGCTACACCTTC CASSQIPGGEGGYTF - 15 TRBD1 TRBJ1-2 TRBV2
TGTGCCAGCAGCGGGGACAGGGGGCGGGCAGACACCATATATTTT CASSGDRGRADTIYF once 15 TRBD1 TRBJ1-3 TRBV9
TGTGCCAGCAGTTTCTGGAGGGACGGTGGCTACACCTTC CASSFWRDGGYTF once 13 - TRBJ1-2 TRBV27
TGCGCCAGCAGCTTGGATAGTACCTACGAGCAGTACTTC CASSLDSTYEQYF - 13 - TRBJ2-7 TRBV5-1
TGTGCCACCTACGGGGGTAAGCCCCAGCATTTT CATYGGKPQHF once 11 - TRBJ1-5 TRBV10-3
TGCGCCAGCAGCCGCCTGGTAGCGGGAGGGGTTGGCGAGACCCAGTACTTC CASSRLVAGGVGETQYF few 17 TRBD2 TRBJ2-5 TRBV4-1
TGTGCCAGCAGCCCCGGCGGACAGGGTTGGGAAAAACTGTTTTTT CASSPGGQGWEKLFF - 15 TRBD1 TRBJ1-4 TRBV9
TGTGCCAGCAGCCCGGGGACTAGCGGGAGGGCCCTCACAGAGACCCAGTACTTC CASSPGTSGRALTETQYF - 18 TRBD2 TRBJ2-5 TRBV9
TGTGCCAGCAGCTTGCTAGCGGGGGAGACCCAGTACTTC CASSLLAGETQYF - 13 TRBD2 TRBJ2-5 TRBV5-4
TGCGCCAGCAGCCGGCAGGGCACCGGGGAGCTGTTTTTT CASSRQGTGELFF - 13 - TRBJ2-2 TRBV10-2
TGTGCCAGCAGTTCCCGTCGGGACAGTATTAATGAAAAACTGTTTTTT CASSSRRDSINEKLFF - 16 TRBD1 TRBJ1-4 TRBV28
TGTGCCAGCAGTGGACAGAGCGGAGCTAACAATGAGCAGTTCTTC CASSGQSGANNEQFF - 15 - TRBJ2-1 TRBV28
TGTGCCAGCAGCCCCCCGGGCTTACGGGAGAATGAGCAGTTCTTC CASSPPGLRENEQFF - 15 - TRBJ2-1 TRBV6-5
TGTGCCAGCAGCTTAGAAAAGTTCACATCGTGGTTACAAGAGACCCAGTACTTC CASSLEKFTSWLQETQYF - 18 - TRBJ2-5 TRBV11-3
TGTGCCAGCAGTGAAGGGGCAGGGTCTCACTATGGCTACACCTTC CASSEGAGSHYGYTF - 15 - TRBJ1-2 TRBV6-1
TGTGCCAGCAGTAAACAGGGGGCCTTCAATGAGCAGTTCTTC CASSKQGAFNEQFF - 14 TRBD1 TRBJ2-1 TRBV6-5
TGTGCCAGCAGCTTGAGGGGGTCCTACGAGCAGTACTTC CASSLRGSYEQYF - 13 - TRBJ2-7 TRBV5-8
TGTGCCAGCAGCGTACGGACAGGGAGCATCTACGAGCAGTACTTC CASSVRTGSIYEQYF - 15 TRBD1 TRBJ2-7 TRBV6-1